This record concerns one T cell receptor beta chain sequence. Trimming shortened V by 0 bases and J by 6 bases, and 14 bases separated the two germline ends. The CDR3 contains 14 residues. Germline-derived CDR1 and CDR2 are SQVTM and ANQGSEA. Sample time point: newly diagnosed GD, antithyroid drugs for less than 3 months. RNA from PBMCs was the source of the TCR library. Assembly of TCR beta libraries relied on iRepertoire HTBI primers together with Arm-PCR of CDR3 regions. Via MiXCR, TCRdb re-called the multiplex PCR reads, giving one row per CDR3 protein. The data hold around 400,000 distinct CDR3 sequences, with less than 20% observed a single time. These data originate in a study of regulatory T cells in long-lasting Graves disease.

The chain combines TRBV29-1 with TRBJ1-1, with D possibly matching TRBD1 (6 bases). The TCR sequence derives from a female donor with Graves disease. The sequences come from peripheral blood mononuclear cells (PBMCs), collected at new diagnosis, from a patient treated with antithyroid drugs. The CDR3 DNA sequence: TGCAGCGTTGAAGATGAGGGGGATCGGGCTGAAGCTTTCTTT. Translation gives CSVEDEGDRAEAFF.